This entry concerns a single T cell receptor beta chain. 13 Jbeta primers and 60 Vbeta primers were used for the PCR. The repertoire was sequenced with immunoSEQ multiplex PCR; TCRdb's copy has only in-frame clones and lacks some. This sample carries tens of thousands of clones, with approximately 3.6% going to the ten biggest clones. The CDR3 consists of 15 residues. Germline CDR1 KGHSH, CDR2 LQKENI. Trimming cost V 4 bases and J 8 bases; bases outside gene matches: 2. This specimen comes from a study of cytomegalovirus exposure and HLA in healthy donors. The chain carries TRBV18 and TRBJ2-1; 16 positions match TRBD2. Source material: PBMCs. This clonotype originated in a female donor in good health and CMV-seropositive. The CDR3 sequence: CASSLGLAGGDEQFF. The CDR3 coding sequence is TGTGCCAGCTCACTGGGACTAGCGGGAGGGGATGAGCAGTTCTTC. The variable domain in full, with the rest retrieved from reference TRBV18 and TRBJ2-1, is NAGVMQNPRHLVRRRGQEARLRCSPMKGHSHVYWYRQLPEEGLKFMVYLQKENIIDESGMPKERFSAEFPKEGPSILRIQQVVRGDSAAYFCASSLGLAGGDEQFFGPGTRLTVL.